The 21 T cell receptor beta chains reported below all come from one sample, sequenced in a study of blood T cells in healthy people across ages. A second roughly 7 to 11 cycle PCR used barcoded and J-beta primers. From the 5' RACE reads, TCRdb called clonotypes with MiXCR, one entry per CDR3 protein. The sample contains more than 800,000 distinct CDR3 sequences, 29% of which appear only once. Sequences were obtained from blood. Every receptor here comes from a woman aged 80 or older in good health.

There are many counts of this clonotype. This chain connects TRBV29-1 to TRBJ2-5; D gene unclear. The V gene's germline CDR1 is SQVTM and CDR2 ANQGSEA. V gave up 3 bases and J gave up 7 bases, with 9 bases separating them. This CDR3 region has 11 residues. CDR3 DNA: TGCAGCGTTGATCCCTGGGGGACCCAGTACTTC. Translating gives CSVDPWGTQYF.

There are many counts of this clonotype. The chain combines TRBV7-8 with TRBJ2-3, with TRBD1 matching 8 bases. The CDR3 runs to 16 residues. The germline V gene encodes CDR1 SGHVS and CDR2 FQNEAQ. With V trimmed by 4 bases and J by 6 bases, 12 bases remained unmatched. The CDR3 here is CASSWPTGEEQDTQYF. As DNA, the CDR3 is TGTGCCAGCAGCTGGCCGACAGGGGAGGAGCAGGATACGCAGTATTTT. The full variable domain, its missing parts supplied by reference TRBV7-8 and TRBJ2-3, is GAGVSQSPRYKVAKRGQDVALRCDPISGHVSLFWYQQALGQGPEFLTYFQNEAQLDKSGLPSDRFFAERPEGSVSTLKIQRTQQEDSAVYLCASSWPTGEEQDTQYFGPGTRLTVL.

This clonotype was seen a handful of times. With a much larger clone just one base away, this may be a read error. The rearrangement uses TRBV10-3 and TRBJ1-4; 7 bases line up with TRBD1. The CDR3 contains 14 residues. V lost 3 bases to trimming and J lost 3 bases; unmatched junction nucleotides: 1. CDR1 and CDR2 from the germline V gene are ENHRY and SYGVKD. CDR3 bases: TGTGCCATCAGTGATGGGACAGCTAATGAAAAACTGTTTTTT. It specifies CAISDGTANEKLFF.

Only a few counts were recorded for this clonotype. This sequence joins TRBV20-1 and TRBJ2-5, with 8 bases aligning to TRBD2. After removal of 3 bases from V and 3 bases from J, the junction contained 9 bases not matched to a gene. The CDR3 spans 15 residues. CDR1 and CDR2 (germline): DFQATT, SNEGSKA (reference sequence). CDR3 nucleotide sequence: TGCAGTGCTAGGGGCCCGACCGGGAGGGAAGAGACCCAGTACTTC. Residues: CSARGPTGREETQYF.

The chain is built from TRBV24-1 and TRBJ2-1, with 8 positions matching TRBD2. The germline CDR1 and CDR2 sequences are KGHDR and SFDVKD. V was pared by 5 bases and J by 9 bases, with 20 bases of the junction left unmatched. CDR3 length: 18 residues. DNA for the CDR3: TGTGCCACCAGTGGATCACCGGGACGAGCGGGAGAAGAGGGTGAGCAGTTCTTC. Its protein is CATSGSPGRAGEEGEQFF.

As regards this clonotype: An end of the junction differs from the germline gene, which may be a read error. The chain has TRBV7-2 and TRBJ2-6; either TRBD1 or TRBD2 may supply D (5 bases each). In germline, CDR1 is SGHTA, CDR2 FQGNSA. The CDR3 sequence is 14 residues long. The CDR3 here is CASSWDPGANILTF. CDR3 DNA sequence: TGTGCCAGCAGCTGGGACCCCGGGGCCAACATCCTGACTTTC.

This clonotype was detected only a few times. CDR3 bases: TGTGCCAGCAGTGACTCCCGGGACAGGGACTACGAGCAGTACTTC. As protein: CASSDSRDRDYEQYF. The chain couples TRBV2 to TRBJ2-5; 9 bases agree with TRBD1. The J call is uncertain, as TRBJ2-7 better fits the DNA end. The germline V gene has CDR1 SNHLY and CDR2 FYNNEI. The CDR3 extends over 15 amino acids.

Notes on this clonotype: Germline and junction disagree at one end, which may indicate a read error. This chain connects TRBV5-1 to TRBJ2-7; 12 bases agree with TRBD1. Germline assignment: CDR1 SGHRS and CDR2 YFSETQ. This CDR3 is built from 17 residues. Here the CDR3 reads CASSPSGTGGPSNEQYF. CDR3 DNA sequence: TGCGCCAGCAGCCCTTCCGGGACAGGGGGCCCCTCCAACGAGCAGTACTTC.

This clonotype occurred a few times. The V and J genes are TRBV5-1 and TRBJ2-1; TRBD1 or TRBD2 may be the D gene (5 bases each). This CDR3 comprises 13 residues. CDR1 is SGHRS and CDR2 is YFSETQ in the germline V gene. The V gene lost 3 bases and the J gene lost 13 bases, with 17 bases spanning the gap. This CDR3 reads CASSSPRGETQFF. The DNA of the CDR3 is TGCGCCAGCAGCTCCCCGAGGGGAGAGACCCAGTTCTTC. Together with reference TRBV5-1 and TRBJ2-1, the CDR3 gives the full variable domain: KAGVTQTPRYLIKTRGQQVTLSCSPISGHRSVSWYQQTPGQGLQFLFEYFSETQRNKGNFPGRFSGRQFSNSRSEMNVSTLELGDSALYLCASSSPRGETQFFGPGTRLTVL.

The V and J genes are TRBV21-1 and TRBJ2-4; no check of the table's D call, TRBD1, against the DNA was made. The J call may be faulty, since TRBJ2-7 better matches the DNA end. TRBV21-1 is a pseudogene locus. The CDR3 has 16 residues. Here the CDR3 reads CASSRYRWGRHYEQYF. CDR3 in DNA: TGTGCCAGCAGCAGATACCGATGGGGACGCCACTACGAGCAGTACTTC.

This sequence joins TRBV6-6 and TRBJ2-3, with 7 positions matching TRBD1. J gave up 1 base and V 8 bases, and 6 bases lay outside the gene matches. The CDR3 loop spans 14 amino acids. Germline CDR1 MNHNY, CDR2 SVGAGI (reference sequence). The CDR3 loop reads CASAYTGGTDTQYF. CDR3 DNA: TGTGCCAGCGCCTATACAGGGGGCACAGATACGCAGTATTTT.

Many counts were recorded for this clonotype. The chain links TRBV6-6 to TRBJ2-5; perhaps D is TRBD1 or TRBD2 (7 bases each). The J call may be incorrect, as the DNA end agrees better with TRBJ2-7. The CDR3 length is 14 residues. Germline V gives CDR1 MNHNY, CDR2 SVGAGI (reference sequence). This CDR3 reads CASSSQGEGREQYF. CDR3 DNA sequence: TGTGCCAGCAGTTCCCAGGGGGAGGGCCGCGAGCAGTACTTC.

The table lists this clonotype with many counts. The CDR3 bases are TGTGCCAGCAGATTGTATAGGGGGCTAGGTGAGCAGTTCTTC. Protein: CASRLYRGLGEQFF. The rearrangement joins TRBV27 to TRBJ2-1; 7 positions agree with TRBD1. Per germline, CDR1 MNHEY and CDR2 SMNVEV (reference sequence). Trimming cost V 6 bases and J 9 bases; bases outside gene matches: 11. The CDR3 runs to 14 residues.

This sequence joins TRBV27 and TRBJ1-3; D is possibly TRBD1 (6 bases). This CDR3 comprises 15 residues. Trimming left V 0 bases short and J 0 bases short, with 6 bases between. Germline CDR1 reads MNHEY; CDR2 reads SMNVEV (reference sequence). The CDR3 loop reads CASSLSQGSGNTIYF. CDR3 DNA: TGTGCCAGCAGTTTATCACAGGGCTCTGGAAACACCATATATTTT.

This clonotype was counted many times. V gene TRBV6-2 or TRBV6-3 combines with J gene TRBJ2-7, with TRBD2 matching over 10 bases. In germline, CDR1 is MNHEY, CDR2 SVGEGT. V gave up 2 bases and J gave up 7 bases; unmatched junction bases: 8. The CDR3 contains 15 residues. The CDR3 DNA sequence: TGTGCCAGCAGTTACGCCGGGGCTAGCGGGGGAGAGCAGTACTTC. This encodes CASSYAGASGGEQYF.

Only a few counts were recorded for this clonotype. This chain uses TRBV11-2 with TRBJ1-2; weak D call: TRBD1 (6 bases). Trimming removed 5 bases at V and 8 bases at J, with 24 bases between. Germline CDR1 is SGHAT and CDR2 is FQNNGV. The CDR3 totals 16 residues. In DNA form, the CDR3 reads TGTGCCAGCAGCCCCGTGTCAGGGGCCCTTGGAGGAGGCTACACCTTC. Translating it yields CASSPVSGALGGGYTF.

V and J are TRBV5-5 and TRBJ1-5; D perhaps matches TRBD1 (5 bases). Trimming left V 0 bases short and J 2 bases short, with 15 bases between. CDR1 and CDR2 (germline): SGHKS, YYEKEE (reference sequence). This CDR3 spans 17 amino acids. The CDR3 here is CASSLGLQAGGNQPQHF. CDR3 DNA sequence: TGTGCCAGCAGCTTGGGTCTACAAGCGGGGGGCAATCAGCCCCAGCATTTT. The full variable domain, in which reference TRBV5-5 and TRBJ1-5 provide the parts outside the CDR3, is DAGVTQSPTHLIKTRGQQVTLRCSPISGHKSVSWYQQVLGQGPQFIFQYYEKEERGRGNFPDRFSARQFPNYSSELNVNALLLGDSALYLCASSLGLQAGGNQPQHFGDGTRLSIL.

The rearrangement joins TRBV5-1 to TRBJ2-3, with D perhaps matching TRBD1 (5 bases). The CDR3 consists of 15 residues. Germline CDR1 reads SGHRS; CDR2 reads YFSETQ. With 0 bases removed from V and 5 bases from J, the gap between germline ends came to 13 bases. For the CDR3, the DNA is TGCGCCAGCAGCTTGGTAGGGGCCAGAGGAGATACGCAGTATTTT. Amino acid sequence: CASSLVGARGDTQYF.

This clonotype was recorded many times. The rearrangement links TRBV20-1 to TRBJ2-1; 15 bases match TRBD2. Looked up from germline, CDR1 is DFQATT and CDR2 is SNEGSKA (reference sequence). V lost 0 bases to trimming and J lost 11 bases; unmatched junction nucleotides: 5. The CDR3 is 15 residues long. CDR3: CSAREGTSGGSQQFF. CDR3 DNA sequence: TGCAGTGCTAGAGAGGGGACTAGCGGGGGGTCACAGCAGTTCTTC.

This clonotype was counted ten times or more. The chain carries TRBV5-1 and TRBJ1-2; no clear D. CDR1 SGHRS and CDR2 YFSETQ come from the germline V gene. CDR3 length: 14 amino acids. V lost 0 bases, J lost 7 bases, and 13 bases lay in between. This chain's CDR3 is CASSLALGSSGYTF. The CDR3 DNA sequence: TGCGCCAGCAGCTTGGCCCTAGGGTCCTCTGGCTACACCTTC.

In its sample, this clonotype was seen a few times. This CDR3 reads CASSLAGRVNTGELFF. In nucleotides, the CDR3 is TGTGCCAGCAGCTTAGCTGGCAGGGTGAACACCGGGGAGCTGTTTTTT. The chain employs TRBV7-6 and TRBJ2-2; maybe TRBD1 (5 bases). CDR1 is SGHVS, CDR2 FNYEAQ, per germline. The CDR3 runs to 16 residues. The V end lost 0 bases, the J end lost 1 base, and 9 bases lay between the germline ends.